Presented here are 5 T cell receptor beta chains from one specimen sequenced in a study of T cells in Graves' hyperthyroidism and ophthalmopathy. Researchers amplified the TCR beta CDR3 regions from RNA transcripts. During a first-round RT-PCR of the TCR CDR3, the HTBI primer set was used. Each CDR3 protein is one row after TCRdb ran MiXCR on the multiplex PCR reads. This sample has fewer than 650,000 distinct CDR3 sequences; 14% to 15% occur once, and the top ten carry about 4.5%. The sample taken for sequencing was blood. The source is a woman between 35 and 50 years old with Graves' ophthalmopathy.

This clonotype was counted a few times. The V and J genes are TRBV3-1 and TRBJ2-7, with 7 nucleotides matching TRBD1. Trimming took 6 bases from V and 5 from J; bases not matched to a gene: 7. Germline V gene sequence: CDR1 LGHDT, CDR2 YNNKEL (reference sequence). The CDR3 runs to 13 residues. The CDR3 is CASRRQGVDEQYF. The CDR3, as DNA: TGTGCCAGCAGACGGCAGGGGGTTGACGAGCAGTACTTC.

This clonotype was observed at least ten times. The chain carries TRBV20-1 and TRBJ2-2, with D maybe TRBD2 (5 bases). V lost 0 bases and J 4 bases, leaving 9 bases between the germline ends. Germline CDR1 DFQATT, CDR2 SNEGSKA (reference sequence). CDR3 size: 14 residues. The CDR3 region is CSARDQGGTGELFF. CDR3 DNA: TGCAGTGCTAGAGATCAAGGAGGCACCGGGGAGCTGTTTTTT.

Many counts were recorded for this clonotype. V gene TRBV6-5 combines with J gene TRBJ2-1; 10 nucleotides line up with TRBD2. Germline V gives CDR1 MNHEY, CDR2 SVGAGI. This CDR3 is 15 amino acids long. Trimming removed 1 base from V and 7 bases from J; junction bases left unmatched: 4. The CDR3: CASSYLAGGGNEQFF. The CDR3 DNA sequence: TGTGCCAGCAGTTACTTAGCGGGAGGTGGGAATGAGCAGTTCTTC.

This clonotype was picked up many times. J is TRBJ2-7 and V is TRBV19, with 12 bases fitting TRBD2. The CDR3 covers 16 residues. V lost 6 bases and J lost 0; bases outside the gene matches: 6. Germline-derived CDR1 and CDR2 are LNHDA and SQIVND (reference sequence). Here the CDR3 DNA reads TGTGCCAGTAGCCGGCTGACTAGCGGGAGCTCCTACGAGCAGTACTTC. Translating it yields CASSRLTSGSSYEQYF.

At least ten counts were recorded for this clonotype. The chain combines TRBV19 with TRBJ1-1; D not certain. This CDR3 has 13 residues. CDR1 is LNHDA and CDR2 is SQIVND in the germline V gene (reference sequence). Deletions cut 6 bases from V and 1 base from J, with 9 bases between. CDR3 in DNA: TGTGCCAGTAGATGGACGGGGAACACTGAAGCTTTCTTT. Translation: CASRWTGNTEAFF.